This T cell receptor (beta chain) emerged from a study of beta chain features in type 1 diabetes. Study at large: Healthy donors and patients had similar age, gender and cell yields.

V shed 0 bases and J shed 3 bases, with 1 base lying between them. Germline V gives CDR1 SGHRS, CDR2 YFSETQ. The CDR3 totals 11 residues. Study outcomes and limitations: Moderate but significant shortening of TCRB CDR3s was recorded in all four CD4+ subsets from Type 1 diabetes patients. There were fewer insertions and more deletions at the VDJ junctions of type 1 diabetes patients.

As every portion of the isolated RNA was reverse transcribed, the sequencing read expressed TCRB transcripts. Clones were read by immunoSEQ multiplex PCR, and TCRdb kept only the in-frame ones, dropping some. Among nearly 700,000 clones listed, 13% were seen once. Remarks on this clone: Its antigen remains unidentified. Within the sample, other DNA sequences also encode this same CDR3.

Sorted populations all had greater than 98% purity. Source material: naive CD4+ T cells from blood. The TCR sequence derives from a man aged 18 to 30 with type 1 diabetes. The genes are TRBV5-1 and TRBJ2-7; no reliable D call. The CDR3 is CASSLGYEQYF. DNA of the CDR3: TGCGCCAGCAGCTTGGGCTACGAGCAGTACTTC.